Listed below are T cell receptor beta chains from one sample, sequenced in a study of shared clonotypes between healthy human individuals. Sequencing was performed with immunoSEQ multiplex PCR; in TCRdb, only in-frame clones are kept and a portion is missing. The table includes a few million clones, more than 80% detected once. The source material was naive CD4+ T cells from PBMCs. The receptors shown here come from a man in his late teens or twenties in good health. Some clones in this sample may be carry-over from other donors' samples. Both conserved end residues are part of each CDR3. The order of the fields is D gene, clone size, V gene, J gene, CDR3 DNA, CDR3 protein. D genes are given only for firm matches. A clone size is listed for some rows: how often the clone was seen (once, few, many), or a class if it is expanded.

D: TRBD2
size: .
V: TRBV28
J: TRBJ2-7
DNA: TGTGCCAGCAGTTTAAAGTTGCTAGCGGGAAAGTTCGAGCAGTACTTC
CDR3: CASSLKLLAGKFEQYF

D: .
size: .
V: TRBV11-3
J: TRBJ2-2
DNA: TGTGCCAGCAGCTTAACAACACCCGGGGAGCTGTTTTTT
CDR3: CASSLTTPGELFF

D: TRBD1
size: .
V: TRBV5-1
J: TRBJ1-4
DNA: TGCGCCAGCAGCTTACAGGGGACTGAGGGGGAAAAACTGTTTTTT
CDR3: CASSLQGTEGEKLFF

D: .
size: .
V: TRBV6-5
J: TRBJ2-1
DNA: TGTGCCAGCAGCCGGGACTCCTACAATGAGCAGTTCTTC
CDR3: CASSRDSYNEQFF

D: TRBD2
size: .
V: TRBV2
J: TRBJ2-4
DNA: TGTGCCAGCGGCCGGGAGGGTGCCTTGACTAAAAACATTCAGTACTTC
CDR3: CASGREGALTKNIQYF

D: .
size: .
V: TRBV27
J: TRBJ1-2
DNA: TGTGCCAGCAGTTTGAAAGCTAACTATGGCTACACCTTC
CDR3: CASSLKANYGYTF

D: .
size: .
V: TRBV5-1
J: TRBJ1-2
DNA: TGCGCCAGCAGCTTGGAGGCCTTAGGCTATGGCTACACCTTC
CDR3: CASSLEALGYGYTF

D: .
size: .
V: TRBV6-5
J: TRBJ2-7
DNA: TGTGCCAGCAGCCGCCAGGGTGTCTACGAGCAGTACTTC
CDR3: CASSRQGVYEQYF

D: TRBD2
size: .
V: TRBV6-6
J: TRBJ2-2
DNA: TGTGCCAGCAGCCCCGGGACTAGCGCGACCGGGGAGCTGTTTTTT
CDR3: CASSPGTSATGELFF

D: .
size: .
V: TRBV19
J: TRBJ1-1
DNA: TGTGCCAGTAGTGCCGATACGGTTTGGGCCCCTTATGTGAACACTGAAGCTTTCTTT
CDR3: CASSADTVWAPYVNTEAFF

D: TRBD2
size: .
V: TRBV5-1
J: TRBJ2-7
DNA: TGCGCCAGCAGCGGGGGCCGACTAGCGGGAGTAGGCTACGAGCAGTACTTC
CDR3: CASSGGRLAGVGYEQYF

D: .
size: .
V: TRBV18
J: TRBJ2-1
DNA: TGTGCCAGCTCACGCGGGACCAGCAATGAGCAGTTCTTC
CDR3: CASSRGTSNEQFF

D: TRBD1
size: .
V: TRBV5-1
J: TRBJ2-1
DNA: TGCGCCAGCAGCTATGCCGGGACAGCCTACAATGAGCAGTTCTTC
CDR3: CASSYAGTAYNEQFF

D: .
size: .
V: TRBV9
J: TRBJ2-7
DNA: TGTGCCAGCAGCGTAATGGTAGCCGGTCGCGGCGAGCAGTACTTC
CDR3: CASSVMVAGRGEQYF

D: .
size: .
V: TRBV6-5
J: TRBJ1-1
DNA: TGTGCCAGCAGTTACTCGGGAAGAGGAACTGAAGCTTTCTTT
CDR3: CASSYSGRGTEAFF

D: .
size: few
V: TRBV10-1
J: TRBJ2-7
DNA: TGCGCCAGCAGTGTACCCGGAGGCTACGAGCAGTACTTC
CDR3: CASSVPGGYEQYF

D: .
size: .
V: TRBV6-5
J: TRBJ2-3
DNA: TGTGCCAGCACCCGACCTAGCACAGATACGCAGTATTTT
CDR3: CASTRPSTDTQYF

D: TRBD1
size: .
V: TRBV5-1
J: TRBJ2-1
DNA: TGCGCCAGCAGCCTACAGGGGGTCTACAATGAGCAGTTCTTC
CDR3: CASSLQGVYNEQFF

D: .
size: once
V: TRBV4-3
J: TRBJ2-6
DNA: TGCGCCAGCAGCCAAGAAGCCTACTCTGGGGCCAACGTCCTGACTTTC
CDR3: CASSQEAYSGANVLTF

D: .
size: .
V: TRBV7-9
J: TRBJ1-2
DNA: TGTGCCAGCAGCCTAGCCCCAAGCTACACCTTC
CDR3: CASSLAPSYTF

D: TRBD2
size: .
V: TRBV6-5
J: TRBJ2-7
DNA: TGTGCCAGCCGGACTAGCGGGTCCACACCAGACGAGCAGTACTTC
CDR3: CASRTSGSTPDEQYF

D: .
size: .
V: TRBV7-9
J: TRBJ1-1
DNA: TGTGCCAGCAGCTTAGTTGAAGAGGTTGAAGCTTTCTTT
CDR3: CASSLVEEVEAFF

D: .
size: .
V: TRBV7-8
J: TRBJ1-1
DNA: TGTGCCAGCAGTCATCGACTGATGAACACTGAAGCTTTCTTT
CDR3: CASSHRLMNTEAFF

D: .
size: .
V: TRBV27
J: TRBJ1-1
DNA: TGTGCCAGCAGTTTATTGTGGCGGGGCCGGGGGAACACTGAAGCTTTCTTT
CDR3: CASSLLWRGRGNTEAFF

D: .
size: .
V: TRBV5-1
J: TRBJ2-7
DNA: TGCGCCAGCAGCTTGGCCGCAGGGGGGACTTCCTACGAGCAGTACTTC
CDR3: CASSLAAGGTSYEQYF

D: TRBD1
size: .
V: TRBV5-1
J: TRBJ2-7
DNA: TGCGCCAGCAGCAAGGGACAGGGAGGTATTAGTGAGCAGTACTTC
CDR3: CASSKGQGGISEQYF

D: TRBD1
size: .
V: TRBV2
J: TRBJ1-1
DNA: TGTGCCAGCAGAGAAACAGGGGGCCCTGAAGCTTTCTTT
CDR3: CASRETGGPEAFF

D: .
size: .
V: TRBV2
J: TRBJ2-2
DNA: TGTGCCAGCAGTCCTAACACCGGGGAGCTGTTTTTT
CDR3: CASSPNTGELFF

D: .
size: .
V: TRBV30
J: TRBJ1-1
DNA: TGTGCCTGGAGTGTTAGGGGGAACACTGAAGCTTTCTTT
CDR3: CAWSVRGNTEAFF

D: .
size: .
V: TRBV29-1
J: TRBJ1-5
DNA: TGCAGCGTTGAAGTTGGGGGCAGGGATCAGCCCCAGCATTTT
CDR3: CSVEVGGRDQPQHF

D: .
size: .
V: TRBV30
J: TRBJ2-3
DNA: TGTGCCTGGAGTGTACGGGGGGCAGGCACAGATACGCAGTATTTT
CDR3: CAWSVRGAGTDTQYF

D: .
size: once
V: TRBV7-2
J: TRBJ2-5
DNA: TGTGCCAGCAGCTTCTCTCCGAGGGAGACCCAGTACTTC
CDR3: CASSFSPRETQYF

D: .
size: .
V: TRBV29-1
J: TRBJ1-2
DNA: TGCAGCGTTGTTGGAGCTAACTATGGCTACACCTTC
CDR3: CSVVGANYGYTF

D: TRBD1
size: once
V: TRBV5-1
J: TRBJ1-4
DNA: TGCGCCAGCAGCTTACAGGGAAGGGGGCCAGAAAAACTGTTTTTT
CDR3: CASSLQGRGPEKLFF

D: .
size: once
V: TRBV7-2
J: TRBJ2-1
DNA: TGTGCCAGCAGCTTAGGTTCAGGGAGCTCCTACAATGAGCAGTTCTTC
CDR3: CASSLGSGSSYNEQFF

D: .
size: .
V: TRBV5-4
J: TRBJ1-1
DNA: TGTGCCAGCAGCGCATTCATCAGGGACACTGAAGCTTTCTTT
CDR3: CASSAFIRDTEAFF

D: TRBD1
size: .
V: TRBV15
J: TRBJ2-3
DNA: TGTGCCACCAGCAGCGCCCAGACAGGGGTGGCAGATACGCAGTATTTT
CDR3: CATSSAQTGVADTQYF

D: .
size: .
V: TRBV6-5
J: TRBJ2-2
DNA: TGTGCCAGCACGAGGGTTGGGGCCGGGGAGCTGTTTTTT
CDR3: CASTRVGAGELFF

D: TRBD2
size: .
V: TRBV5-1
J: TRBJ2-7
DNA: TGCGCCAGCAGCTTGGCTACGAGCGGGGCCTACGAGCAGTACTTC
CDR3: CASSLATSGAYEQYF